This TCR beta chain was recovered during a study of shared clonotypes between healthy human individuals. Study details: Donor composition was two women and three men, aged 18 to 49.

Authors' processing steps: ImmunoSEQ yielded junction-only sequences lacking quality scores, so filtering differed. Data came from immunoSEQ multiplex PCR; TCRdb stores just in-frame clones and leaves some out. For V, J and clone size, that table is used; D and trimming come from the DNA. The sample consists of 2,500,000 or so clones, approximately 92% of them appearing once. V was shortened by 1 base and J by 3 bases, with 10 bases between the two germline ends. The germline gives CDR1 MNHNS, CDR2 SASEGT. This CDR3 has 15 residues. The sequencing input was naive CD4+ T cells sorted from blood. Regarding subset: CD45RA+ positively selected. This receptor was identified in a man younger than 35 in good health. This chain links TRBV6-1 with TRBJ1-5; D is uncertain. This CDR3 is CASSEGGLDNQPQHF. The CDR3 region has the DNA TGTGCCAGCAGTGAAGGAGGTCTGGACAATCAGCCCCAGCATTTT.